This T cell receptor beta chain was identified during a study of T cell responses to AZD1222 COVID-19 vaccine. In regard to this clone: Its specificity is unknown.

Profiled with immunoSEQ multiplex PCR; TCRdb holds only in-frame clones, not every one. The table lists approximately 80,000 clones, roughly 85% of them singletons, with 12% in the top ten. Study results and caveats: Spike-specific TCR repertoires showed rising breadth and depth after two AZD1222 doses. Donors in the cohort were predominantly white British and more often female, and clonal diversity was possibly underestimated.

The specimen comprised peripheral blood, sampled 28 days after the second AZD1222 dose. The source of this sequence is an adult who received the AZD1222 COVID-19 vaccine.

For the CDR3, the DNA is TGTGCCAGCAGCCCCGAGACCCGCGCTGAAGCTTTCTTT. As protein: CASSPETRAEAFF. V and J are TRBV11-3 and TRBJ1-1; D is unclear. The V end lost 5 bases, the J end lost 6 bases, and 13 bases lay between the germline ends. Germline CDR1 SGHNT, CDR2 YENEEA. The CDR3 runs 13 residues.